The entry below describes one T cell receptor beta chain. In each case, RNA was isolated and then reverse transcribed into cDNA as the sequencing template. The repertoire was sequenced with immunoSEQ multiplex PCR; TCRdb's copy has only in-frame clones and lacks some. The data contain more than 90,000 clones, about 60% of them singletons. This entry belongs to a study of CD8+ T cells in alopecia areata. Treatment of the sample: oral pan-JAK inhibitor, 5-10 mg twice daily. The CDR3 is made up of 13 amino acids. CDR1 and CDR2 from the germline V gene are GTSNPN and SVGIG (reference sequence). The ends were cut back, 1 base at V and 9 bases at J, with 16 bases in the middle.

The sample in question was CD8+ T cells sorted from blood, obtained at approximately week 61, from a patient treated with tofacitinib. This chain links TRBV30 with TRBJ2-7, with D uncertain. This clonotype was sampled from a human donor with alopecia areata. The CDR3 sequence is CAWSDNLVKGQYF. CDR3 bases: TGTGCCTGGAGTGATAATCTCGTAAAGGGGCAGTACTTC.